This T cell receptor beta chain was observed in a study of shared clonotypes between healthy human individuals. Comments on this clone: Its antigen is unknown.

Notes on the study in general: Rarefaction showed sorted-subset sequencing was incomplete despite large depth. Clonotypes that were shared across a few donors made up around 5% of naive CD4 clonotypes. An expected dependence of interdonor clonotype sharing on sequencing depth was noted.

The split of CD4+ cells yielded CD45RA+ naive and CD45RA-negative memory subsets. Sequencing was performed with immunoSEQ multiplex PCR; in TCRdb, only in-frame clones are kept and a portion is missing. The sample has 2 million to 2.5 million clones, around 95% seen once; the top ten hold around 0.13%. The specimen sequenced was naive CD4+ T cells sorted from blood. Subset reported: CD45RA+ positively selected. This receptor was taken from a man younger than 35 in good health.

The CDR3 nucleotides are TGTGCCAGTGGTTTGGCAGGGGTGTCTGAAGCTTTCTTT. Protein product: CASGLAGVSEAFF. The chain couples TRBV19 to TRBJ1-1; possible D gene TRBD1, 6 bases. The CDR3 loop spans 13 amino acids. Trimming pared 8 bases from V and 6 bases from J, leaving 16 bases between. Germline-derived CDR1 and CDR2 are LNHDA and SQIVND (reference sequence).